This T cell receptor (beta chain) was sequenced during a study of shared clonotypes between healthy human individuals. Findings and caveats of the study: Naive CD4 clonotypes overlapped across a handful of donors at roughly 5.1%.

The run depth of the assay was deep. Data came from immunoSEQ multiplex PCR; TCRdb stores just in-frame clones and leaves some out. The sample has approximately 1.1 million clones; roughly 74% are singletons. As regards this clone: Its target is unknown.

V trimming: 3 bases; J trimming: 3 bases; junction bases outside the gene matches: 7. The V gene's germline CDR1 is MGHRA and CDR2 YSYEKL. There are 16 residues in the CDR3. The sample comprised memory CD4+ T cells from PBMCs. Indicated subset: CD45RA-negative fraction. The chain uses TRBV4-1 and TRBJ1-3; the match to TRBD1 covers 8 bases. The TCR comes from a man between 18 and 29 years old in good health. Some clones in this sample may be carry-over from other donors' samples. CDR3 sequence: CASSQDRVGGGNTIYF. DNA for the CDR3: TGCGCCAGCAGCCAGGACAGGGTGGGCGGTGGAAACACCATATATTTT.